One sample yielded the 9 T cell receptor beta chains listed below, sequenced in a study of CD8 T cells in Susac syndrome. cDNA came from about 0.51 to 1 ug RNA primed by random hexamers. MiXCR was run by TCRdb on the immunoSEQ multiplex PCR reads, yielding one entry per CDR3 protein. Among about 180,000 distinct CDR3 sequences listed, approximately 96% were seen once. The sample taken for sequencing was CD4+ T cells from PBMCs. The receptors were gathered from a human donor with multiple sclerosis.

The rearrangement uses TRBV4-2 and TRBJ2-1; no clear D gene. The CDR3 extends over 15 amino acids. Germline loops: CDR1 LGHNA, CDR2 YNFKEQ. Trimming left V 4 bases short and J 2 bases short, with 12 bases between. The DNA for the CDR3 is TGTGCCAGCAGCCCCGAGCCCACACCCTACAATGAGCAGTTCTTC. Its translation: CASSPEPTPYNEQFF.

The rearrangement joins TRBV18 to TRBJ1-6; possible D gene TRBD1, 5 bases. The CDR3 contains 13 residues. Between the trimmed V and J ends, which lost 8 bases and 5 bases, there was a span of 10 bases. Germline V lookup: CDR1 KGHSH, CDR2 LQKENI. The CDR3 reads CASAEQDNSPLHF. CDR3 bases: TGTGCCAGCGCCGAACAGGATAATTCACCCCTCCACTTT.

The DNA for the CDR3 is TGCAGTGCTAGATGGACAGGAGAGAATTCACCCCTCCACTTT. This codes for CSARWTGENSPLHF. The genes are TRBV20-1 and TRBJ1-6, with 7 positions matching TRBD1. J gave up 7 bases and V 2 bases, and 5 bases lay outside the gene matches. This CDR3 contains 14 residues. The germline V gene has CDR1 DFQATT and CDR2 SNEGSKA (reference sequence).

CDR3 sequence: CSVLDRAWRYEQFF. The CDR3 DNA follows: TGCAGCGTCCTCGACAGGGCCTGGAGGTATGAGCAGTTCTTC. The chain recombines TRBV29-1 with TRBJ2-1; the match to TRBD1 covers 7 bases. Germline V gene lookup returns CDR1 SQVTM and CDR2 ANQGSEA. Unmatched junction bases numbered 13, after V lost 6 bases and J lost 8 bases. This CDR3 contains 14 residues.

The V gene is TRBV13, the J gene TRBJ2-7; 8 bases fit TRBD1. The ends lost 2 bases at V and 7 bases at J; junction bases unmatched: 16. The CDR3 length is 17 residues. Germline V CDR1 and CDR2: PRHDT, FYEKMQ (reference sequence). The CDR3, as DNA: TGTGCCAGCAGCTTAAGTCCTGGGACAGGAAGCCTCGGGGAGCAGTACTTC. Translation: CASSLSPGTGSLGEQYF.

Points on this clonotype: An end of the junction does not agree with germline; a read error may underlie this. The chain joins TRBV12-3 or TRBV12-4 to TRBJ2-5, with 8 bases matching TRBD2. CDR3 length: 19 residues. CDR3 sequence: CASTRGLRGGAVRQGTQYF. The CDR3 DNA follows: TGTGCCAGCACCAGAGGCCTCCGGGGGGGCGCCGTGAGGCAAGGGACCCAGTACTTC.

This rearrangement joins TRBV6-6 to TRBJ2-1, with a tentative D call TRBD2 (6 bases). With 5 bases removed from V and 5 bases from J, the gap between germline ends came to 13 bases. There are 14 residues in the CDR3. Germline assignment: CDR1 MNHNY and CDR2 SVGAGI (reference sequence). The chain's CDR3 is CASSRGNSNNEQFF. Written as DNA, the CDR3 is TGTGCCAGCAGTCGGGGGAACAGCAACAATGAGCAGTTCTTC.

V and J are TRBV9 and TRBJ2-5, with 7 bases aligning to TRBD2. Unmatched junction bases numbered 11, after V lost 6 bases and J lost 3 bases. The CDR3 length is 15 residues. In germline, CDR1 is SGDLS, CDR2 YYNGEE. The CDR3 protein is CASNPTGTTKETQYF. Here the CDR3 DNA reads TGTGCCAGCAACCCAACCGGGACTACTAAAGAGACCCAGTACTTC.

The chain is built from TRBV5-1 and TRBJ2-1; TRBD2 matches 13 bases. Per the germline V gene, CDR1 is SGHRS and CDR2 is YFSETQ. This CDR3 spans 16 amino acids. V lost 0 bases, J lost 5 bases, and 2 bases stayed unmatched. CDR3 loop: CASSLVGTSGDNEQFF. The CDR3 coding sequence is TGCGCCAGCAGCTTGGTCGGGACTAGCGGGGACAATGAGCAGTTCTTC.